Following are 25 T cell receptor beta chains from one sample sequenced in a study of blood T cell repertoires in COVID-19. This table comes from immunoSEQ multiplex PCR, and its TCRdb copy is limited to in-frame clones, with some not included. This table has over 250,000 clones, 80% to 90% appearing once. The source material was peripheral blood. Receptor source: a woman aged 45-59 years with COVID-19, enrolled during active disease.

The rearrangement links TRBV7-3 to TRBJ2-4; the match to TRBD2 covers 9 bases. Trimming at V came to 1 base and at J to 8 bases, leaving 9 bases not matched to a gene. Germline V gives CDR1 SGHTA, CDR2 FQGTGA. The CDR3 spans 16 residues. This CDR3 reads CASSLSGRADLDIQYF. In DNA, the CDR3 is TGTGCCAGCAGCTTAAGCGGGAGGGCCGACTTGGACATTCAGTACTTC.

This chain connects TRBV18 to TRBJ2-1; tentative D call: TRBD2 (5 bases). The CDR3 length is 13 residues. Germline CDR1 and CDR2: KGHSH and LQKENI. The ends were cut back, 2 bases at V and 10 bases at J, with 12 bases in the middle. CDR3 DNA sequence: TGTGCCAGCTCACCAAGTGACTACGGGGAGCAGTTCTTC. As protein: CASSPSDYGEQFF.

CDR3 in DNA: TGTGCCAGCAGGGGACAGGGCTCCTACAATGAGCAGTTCTTC. Encoded protein: CASRGQGSYNEQFF. The V and J genes are TRBV27 and TRBJ2-1; 9 positions agree with TRBD1. This CDR3 has 14 amino acids. V lost 6 bases and J lost 0; bases outside the gene matches: 0. Germline CDR1 and CDR2: MNHEY and SMNVEV (reference sequence).

The CDR3 nucleotides read TGTGCCACCGTACCGGGACTAGCGGGAAGTTATGAGCAGTTCTTC. It is translated as CATVPGLAGSYEQFF. The chain employs TRBV6-5 and TRBJ2-1, with 13 bases identical to TRBD2. From germline, CDR1 is MNHEY and CDR2 SVGAGI. The CDR3 consists of 15 residues. J lost 8 bases, V lost 10 bases, and 11 bases had no gene match.

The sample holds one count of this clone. CDR3 residues: CASSSRAGGNQPQHF. CDR3 DNA sequence: TGTGCCAGCAGTTCTCGGGCAGGGGGAAATCAGCCCCAGCATTTT. V gene TRBV27 combines with J gene TRBJ1-5; 7 bases are shared with TRBD1. Germline trimming cut 4 bases from V and 4 bases from J; bases unmatched to any gene: 7. CDR3 length: 15 residues. Looked up from germline, CDR1 is MNHEY and CDR2 is SMNVEV (reference sequence).

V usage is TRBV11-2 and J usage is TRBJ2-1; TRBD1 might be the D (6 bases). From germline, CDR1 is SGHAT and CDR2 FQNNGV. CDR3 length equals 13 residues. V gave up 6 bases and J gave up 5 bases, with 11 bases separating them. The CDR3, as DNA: TGTGCCAGCAGACCTTGGACAGACAATGAGCAGTTCTTC. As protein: CASRPWTDNEQFF.

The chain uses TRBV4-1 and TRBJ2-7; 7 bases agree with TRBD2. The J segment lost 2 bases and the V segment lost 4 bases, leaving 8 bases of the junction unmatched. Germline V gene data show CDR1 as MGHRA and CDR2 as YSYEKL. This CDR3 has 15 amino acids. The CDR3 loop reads CASSLVGGITYEQYF. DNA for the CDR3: TGCGCCAGCAGCCTCGTCGGGGGGATCACCTACGAGCAGTACTTC.

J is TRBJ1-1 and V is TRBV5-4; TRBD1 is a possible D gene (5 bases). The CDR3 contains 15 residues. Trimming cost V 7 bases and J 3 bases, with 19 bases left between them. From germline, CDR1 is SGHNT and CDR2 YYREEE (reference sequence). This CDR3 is CASAGGAASHTEAFF. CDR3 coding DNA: TGTGCCAGCGCTGGTGGGGCAGCAAGCCACACTGAAGCTTTCTTT.

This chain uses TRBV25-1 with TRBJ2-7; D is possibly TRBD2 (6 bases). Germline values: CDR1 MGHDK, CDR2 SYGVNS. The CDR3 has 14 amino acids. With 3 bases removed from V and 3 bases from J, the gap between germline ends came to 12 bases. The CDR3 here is CASSEGGSVYEQYF. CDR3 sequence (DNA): TGTGCCAGCAGTGAGGGGGGTTCGGTCTACGAGCAGTACTTC.

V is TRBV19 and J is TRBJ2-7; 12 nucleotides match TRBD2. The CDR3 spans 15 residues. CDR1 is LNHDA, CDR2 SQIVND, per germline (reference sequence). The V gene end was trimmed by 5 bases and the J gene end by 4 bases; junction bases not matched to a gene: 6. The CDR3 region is CASSFGTSGPYEQYF. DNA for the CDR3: TGTGCCAGTAGTTTCGGGACTAGCGGGCCATACGAGCAGTACTTC.

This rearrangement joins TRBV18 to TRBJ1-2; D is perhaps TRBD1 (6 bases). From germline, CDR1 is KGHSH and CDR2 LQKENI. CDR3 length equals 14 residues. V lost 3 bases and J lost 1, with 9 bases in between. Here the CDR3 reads CASSPGRGNYGYTF. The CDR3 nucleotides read TGTGCCAGCTCACCGGGCAGGGGTAACTATGGCTACACCTTC.

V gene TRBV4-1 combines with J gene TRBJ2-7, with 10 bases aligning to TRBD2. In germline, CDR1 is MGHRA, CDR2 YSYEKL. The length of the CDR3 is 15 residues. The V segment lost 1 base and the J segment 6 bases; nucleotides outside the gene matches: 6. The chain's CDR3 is CASSQVGLAGVEQYF. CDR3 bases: TGCGCCAGCAGCCAAGTGGGCCTAGCGGGAGTCGAGCAGTACTTC.

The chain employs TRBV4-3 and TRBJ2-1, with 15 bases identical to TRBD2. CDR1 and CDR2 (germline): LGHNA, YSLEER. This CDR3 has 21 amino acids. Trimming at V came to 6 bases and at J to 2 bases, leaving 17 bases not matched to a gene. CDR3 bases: TGCGCCAGCAGTCCCTCCTTCGCGGGACTAGCGGGAGGAGGGGCCTACAATGAGCAGTTCTTC. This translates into CASSPSFAGLAGGGAYNEQFF.

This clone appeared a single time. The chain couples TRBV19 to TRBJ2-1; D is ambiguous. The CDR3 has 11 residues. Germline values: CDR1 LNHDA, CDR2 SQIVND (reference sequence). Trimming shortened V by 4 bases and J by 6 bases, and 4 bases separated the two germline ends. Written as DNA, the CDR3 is TGTGCCAGTAGTAGCGGCAATGAGCAGTTCTTC. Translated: CASSSGNEQFF. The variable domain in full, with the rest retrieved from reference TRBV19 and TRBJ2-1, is DGGITQSPKYLFRKEGQNVTLSCEQNLNHDAMYWYRQDPGQGLRLIYYSQIVNDFQKGDIAEGYSVSREKKESFPLTVTSAQKNPTAFYLCASSSGNEQFFGPGTRLTVL.

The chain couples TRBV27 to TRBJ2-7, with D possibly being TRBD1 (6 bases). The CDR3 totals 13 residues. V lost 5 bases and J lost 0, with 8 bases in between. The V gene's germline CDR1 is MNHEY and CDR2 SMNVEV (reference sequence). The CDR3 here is CASSPDSSYEQYF. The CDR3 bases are TGTGCCAGCAGTCCGGACAGCTCCTACGAGCAGTACTTC.

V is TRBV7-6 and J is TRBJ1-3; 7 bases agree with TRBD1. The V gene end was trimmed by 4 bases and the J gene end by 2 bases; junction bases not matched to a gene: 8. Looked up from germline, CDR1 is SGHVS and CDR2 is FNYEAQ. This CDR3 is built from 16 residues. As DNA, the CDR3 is TGTGCCAGCAGCTCTCGGAAGGGGGCGACTGGAAACACCATATATTTT. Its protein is CASSSRKGATGNTIYF.

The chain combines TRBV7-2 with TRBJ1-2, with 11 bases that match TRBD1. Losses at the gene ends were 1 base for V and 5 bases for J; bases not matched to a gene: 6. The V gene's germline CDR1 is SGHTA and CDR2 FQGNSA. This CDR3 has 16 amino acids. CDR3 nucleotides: TGTGCCAGCAGCTTAGAAGCCGGGACAGGGGGATATGGCTACACCTTC. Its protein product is CASSLEAGTGGYGYTF. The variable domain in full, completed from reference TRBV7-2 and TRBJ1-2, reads GAGVSQSPSNKVTEKGKDVELRCDPISGHTALYWYRQSLGQGLEFLIYFQGNSAPDKSGLPSDRFSAERTGGSVSTLTIQRTQQEDSAVYLCASSLEAGTGGYGYTFGSGTRLTVV.

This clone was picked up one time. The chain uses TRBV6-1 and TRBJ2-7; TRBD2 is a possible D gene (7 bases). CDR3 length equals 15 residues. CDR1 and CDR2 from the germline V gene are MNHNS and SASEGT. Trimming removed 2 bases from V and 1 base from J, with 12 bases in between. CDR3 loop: CASSELRGPSYEQYF. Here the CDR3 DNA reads TGTGCCAGCAGTGAATTGCGGGGGCCTTCCTACGAGCAGTACTTC.

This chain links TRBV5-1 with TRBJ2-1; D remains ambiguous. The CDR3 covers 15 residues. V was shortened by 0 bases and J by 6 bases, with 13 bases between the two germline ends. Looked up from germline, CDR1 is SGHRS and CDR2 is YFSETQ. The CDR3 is CASSLGGSQGNEQFF. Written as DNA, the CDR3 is TGCGCCAGCAGCTTGGGTGGTAGCCAAGGCAATGAGCAGTTCTTC.

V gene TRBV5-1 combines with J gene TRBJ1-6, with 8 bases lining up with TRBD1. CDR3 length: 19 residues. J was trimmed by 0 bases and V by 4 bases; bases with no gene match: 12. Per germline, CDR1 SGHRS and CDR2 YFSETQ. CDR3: CASSHPGQASHSYNSPLHF. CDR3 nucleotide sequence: TGCGCCAGCAGCCACCCGGGACAGGCCAGCCACTCCTATAATTCACCCCTCCACTTT.

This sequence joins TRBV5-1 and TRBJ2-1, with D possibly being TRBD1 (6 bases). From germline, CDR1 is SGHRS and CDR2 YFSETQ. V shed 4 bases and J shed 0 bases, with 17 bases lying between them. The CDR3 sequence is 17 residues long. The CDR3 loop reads CASSRSTGSASYNEQFF. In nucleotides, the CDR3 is TGCGCCAGCAGCCGCTCCACAGGGTCTGCCTCCTACAATGAGCAGTTCTTC.

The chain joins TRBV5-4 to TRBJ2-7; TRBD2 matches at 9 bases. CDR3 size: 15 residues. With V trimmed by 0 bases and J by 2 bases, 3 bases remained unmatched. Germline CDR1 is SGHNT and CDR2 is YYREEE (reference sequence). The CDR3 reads CASSLGTSAAYEQYF. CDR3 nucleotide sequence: TGTGCCAGCAGCTTGGGGACTAGCGCCGCCTACGAGCAGTACTTC.

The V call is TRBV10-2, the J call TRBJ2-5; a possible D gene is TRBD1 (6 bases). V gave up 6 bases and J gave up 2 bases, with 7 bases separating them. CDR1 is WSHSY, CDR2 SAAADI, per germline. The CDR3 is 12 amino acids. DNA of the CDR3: TGCGCCAGCAGAGACAGGCAAGAGACCCAGTACTTC. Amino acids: CASRDRQETQYF.

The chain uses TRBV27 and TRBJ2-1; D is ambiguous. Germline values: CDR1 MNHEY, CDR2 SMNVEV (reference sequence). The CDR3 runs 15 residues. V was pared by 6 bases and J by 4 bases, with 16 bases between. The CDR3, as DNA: TGTGCCAGCAGCCCCCTTAGTCCCCTGTACAATGAGCAGTTCTTC. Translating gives CASSPLSPLYNEQFF.

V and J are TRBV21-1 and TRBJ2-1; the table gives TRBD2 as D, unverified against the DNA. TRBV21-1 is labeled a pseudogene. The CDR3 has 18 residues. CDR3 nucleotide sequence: TGTGCCAGCTTTCCTAAGACGGGCCCCGGGATCTCCTACAATGAGCAGTTCTTC. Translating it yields CASFPKTGPGISYNEQFF.